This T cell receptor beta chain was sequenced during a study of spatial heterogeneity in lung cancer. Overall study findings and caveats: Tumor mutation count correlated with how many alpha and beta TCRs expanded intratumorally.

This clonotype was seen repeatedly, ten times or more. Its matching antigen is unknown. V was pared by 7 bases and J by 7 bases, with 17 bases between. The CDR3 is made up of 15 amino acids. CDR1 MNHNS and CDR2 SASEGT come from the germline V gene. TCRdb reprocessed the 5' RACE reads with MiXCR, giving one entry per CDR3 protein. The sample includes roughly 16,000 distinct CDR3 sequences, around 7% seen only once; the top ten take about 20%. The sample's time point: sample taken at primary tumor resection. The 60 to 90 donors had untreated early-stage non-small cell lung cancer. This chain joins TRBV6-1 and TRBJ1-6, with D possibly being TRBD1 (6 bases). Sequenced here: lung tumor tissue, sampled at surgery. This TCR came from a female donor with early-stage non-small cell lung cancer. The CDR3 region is CASNPGDRPNSPLHF. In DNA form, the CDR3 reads TGTGCCAGCAACCCCGGCGACAGGCCAAATTCACCCCTCCACTTT.